The clone carrying this T cell receptor (beta chain) was observed once. Its antigen is undetermined. V lost 4 bases to trimming and J lost 1 base, with 7 bases between them. Germline CDR1 reads PRHDT; CDR2 reads FYEKMQ (reference sequence). The CDR3 has 13 amino acids. This sample was taken from a study of identifying expanded T cells in peripheral blood. Healthy donors had no documented immune events, such as infections, while sampled. Assay used: immunoSEQ multiplex PCR; TCRdb lists only in-frame clones, some missing. The table includes 100,000 to 150,000 clones, 70% to 90% detected once. General study findings and limits: Across healthy donors, higher total template counts meant significantly greater approximately two-week count variance. Differentially abundant clones: roughly 1.3 between replicates, approximately 15 at 2 to 3 weeks, more than 18 at four.

The TCR comes from a person aged 18 to 70 in good health. This chain connects TRBV13 to TRBJ1-1, with D perhaps TRBD1 (6 bases). The source material was blood. Here the CDR3 reads CASSSDRNTEAFF. The CDR3 DNA reads TGTGCCAGCAGCTCGGACAGGAACACTGAAGCTTTCTTT.